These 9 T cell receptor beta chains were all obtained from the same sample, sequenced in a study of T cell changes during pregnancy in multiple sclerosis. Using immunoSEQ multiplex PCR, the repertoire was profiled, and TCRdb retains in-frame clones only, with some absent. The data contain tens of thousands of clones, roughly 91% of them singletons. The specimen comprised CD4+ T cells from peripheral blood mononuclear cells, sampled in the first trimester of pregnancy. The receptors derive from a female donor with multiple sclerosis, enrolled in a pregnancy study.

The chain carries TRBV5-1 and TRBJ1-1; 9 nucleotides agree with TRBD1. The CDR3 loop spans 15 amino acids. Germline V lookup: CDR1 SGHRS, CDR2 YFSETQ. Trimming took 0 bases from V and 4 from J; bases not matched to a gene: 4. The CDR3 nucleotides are TGCGCCAGCAGCTTGGTGACAGGGGGAGGCACTGAAGCTTTCTTT. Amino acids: CASSLVTGGGTEAFF.

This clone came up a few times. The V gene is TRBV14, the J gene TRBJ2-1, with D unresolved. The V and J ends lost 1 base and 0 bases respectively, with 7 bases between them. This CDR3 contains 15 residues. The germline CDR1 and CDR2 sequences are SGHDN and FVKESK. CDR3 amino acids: CASSQGSSSYNEQFF. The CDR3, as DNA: TGTGCCAGCAGCCAAGGGAGTTCCTCCTACAATGAGCAGTTCTTC.

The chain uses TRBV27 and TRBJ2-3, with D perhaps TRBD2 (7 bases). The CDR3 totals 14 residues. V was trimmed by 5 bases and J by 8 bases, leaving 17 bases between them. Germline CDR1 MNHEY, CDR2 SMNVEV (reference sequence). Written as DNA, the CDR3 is TGTGCCAGCAGTGCTAGTGGAGGGGGGGGTACGCAGTATTTT. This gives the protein CASSASGGGGTQYF.

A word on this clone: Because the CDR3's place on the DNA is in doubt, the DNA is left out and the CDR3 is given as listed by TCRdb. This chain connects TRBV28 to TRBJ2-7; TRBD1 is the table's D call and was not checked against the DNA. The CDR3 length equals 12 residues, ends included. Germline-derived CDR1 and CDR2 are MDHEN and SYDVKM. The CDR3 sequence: CASSLGVGGGSF.

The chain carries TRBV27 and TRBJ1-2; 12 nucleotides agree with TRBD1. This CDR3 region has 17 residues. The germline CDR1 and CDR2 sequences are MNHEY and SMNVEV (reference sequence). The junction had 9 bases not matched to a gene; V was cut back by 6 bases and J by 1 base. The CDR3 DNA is TGTGCCAGCAGCTCTGGGACAGGGGGCAACAATAACTATGGCTACACCTTC. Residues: CASSSGTGGNNNYGYTF.

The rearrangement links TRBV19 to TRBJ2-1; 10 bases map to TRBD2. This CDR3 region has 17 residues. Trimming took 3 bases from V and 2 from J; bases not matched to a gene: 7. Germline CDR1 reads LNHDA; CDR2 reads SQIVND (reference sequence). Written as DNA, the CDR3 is TGTGCCAGTAGTATCGGGGGACTAGCGAGGACCTACAATGAGCAGTTCTTC. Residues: CASSIGGLARTYNEQFF.

The CDR3 DNA is TGCGCCAGCGGGTCGGGGAACTCCTACGAGCAGTACTTC. It yields the protein CASGSGNSYEQYF. This chain joins TRBV5-1 and TRBJ2-7; D is perhaps TRBD2 (5 bases). Trimming took 7 bases from V and 0 from J, leaving 11 bases between them. The CDR3 extends over 13 amino acids. Germline CDR1 is SGHRS and CDR2 is YFSETQ.

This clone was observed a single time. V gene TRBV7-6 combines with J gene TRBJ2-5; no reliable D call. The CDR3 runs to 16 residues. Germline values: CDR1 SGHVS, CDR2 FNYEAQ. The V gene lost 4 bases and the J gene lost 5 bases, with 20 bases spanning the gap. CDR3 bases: TGTGCCAGCAGCTCATCTCCGTCGATGAGTCGGGAGACCCAGTACTTC. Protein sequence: CASSSSPSMSRETQYF.

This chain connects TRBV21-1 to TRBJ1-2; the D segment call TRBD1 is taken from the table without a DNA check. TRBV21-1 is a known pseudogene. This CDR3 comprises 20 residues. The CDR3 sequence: CASSNRDRAGFLFPSYGYTF. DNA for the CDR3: TGTGCCAGCAGCAACCGCGACAGGGCCGGATTCCTATTCCCCAGCTATGGCTACACCTTC.